This T cell receptor beta chain was retrieved from a study of CD8 T cells in ankylosing spondylitis. TCRdb fed the 5' RACE reads into MiXCR, producing one record per CDR3 protein. The repertoire includes fewer than 550,000 distinct CDR3 sequences, under 5.5% of them detected once, and around 3.4% sits in the top ten. V lost 4 bases to trimming and J lost 6 bases; unmatched junction nucleotides: 6. Germline V lookup: CDR1 SGHRS, CDR2 YFSETQ. The CDR3 length is 15 residues. This clonotype was observed many times. Its antigen is undetermined. Study results and caveats: Ankylosing spondylitis blood appeared to carry a characteristic TCR beta motif of roughly eight highly homologous variants. Reports say disease-linked clones showed up significantly more in matched ankylosing spondylitis synovial fluid. Disease-associated clonotypes exhibited CD8+ identity and were relatively infrequent in peripheral blood.

The clonotype originates from a male donor with ankylosing spondylitis. Sample: blood, either unsorted or a sorted T cell fraction (not recorded which). The V and J genes are TRBV5-1 and TRBJ2-5; the match to TRBD2 covers 13 bases. The CDR3 reads CASSHGTSGIKTQYF. The CDR3 region has the DNA TGCGCCAGCAGCCATGGGACTAGCGGGATAAAGACCCAGTACTTC.